One T cell receptor beta chain is described in this entry. Primed by a sample-barcoded 5' primer and a J-beta primer mix, a second PCR proceeded for roughly 6 to 12 cycles. TCRdb analysed the 5' RACE reads with MiXCR anew, one entry per CDR3 protein. The sample shows 800,000 to 950,000 distinct CDR3 sequences, approximately 32% of them seen only once. This sample is drawn from a study of blood T cells in healthy people across ages. These same records also appear under a second study, on T cells of mothers and their children. From that report: Each 15 ul cDNA reaction used 1.5 ug RNA; all RNA was used.

Specimen: blood. The TCR was taken from a woman aged 35 to 49 in good health.

Here the CDR3 reads CSARSYSGVQFF. DNA of the CDR3: TGCAGTGCTAGATCCTACAGCGGGGTCCAGTTCTTC. The chain has TRBV20-1 and TRBJ2-1, with 7 positions matching TRBD2. V lost 2 bases and J lost 13; bases outside the gene matches: 8. Germline CDR1 is DFQATT and CDR2 is SNEGSKA (reference sequence). The CDR3 contains 12 residues.